This T cell receptor beta chain stems from a study of T cell responses to AZD1222 COVID-19 vaccine. Data came from immunoSEQ multiplex PCR; TCRdb stores just in-frame clones and leaves some out. The data show about 140,000 clones, and the top ten clones hold 2% to 2.5%. Trimming took off 6 bases at V and 7 bases at J, with 18 bases between the two ends. The CDR3 loop spans 14 amino acids. Germline CDR1 MNHEY, CDR2 SMNVEV (reference sequence). This receptor was taken from an adult in good health. The sequenced sample consisted of peripheral blood. This chain uses TRBV27 with TRBJ1-2; no firm D call. CDR3 sequence: CASRPQNSEGGYTF. The CDR3, as DNA: TGTGCCAGCAGGCCTCAGAATTCCGAAGGTGGCTACACCTTC.